This T cell receptor beta chain was identified during a study of blood T cell repertoires in COVID-19. V was cut by 0 bases and J by 4 bases, with 12 bases left in between. Germline loops: CDR1 MGHRA, CDR2 YSYEKL. The CDR3 covers 15 residues. Source study methods: Reference gene primer amplification gave nucleated cell count estimates. TCRdb's table, derived via immunoSEQ multiplex PCR, lists solely in-frame clones and lacks some. V and J calls and clone size are copied from that table; D and trimming were computed from the DNA. The data show 70,000 to 75,000 clones, with just over 90% seen just once and about 5.1% held by the top ten.

The TCR sequence derives from a young woman with acute or convalescent COVID-19. Sample: peripheral blood. This chain links TRBV4-1 with TRBJ1-2, with D unclear. The CDR3 region has the DNA TGCGCCAGCAGCCAAGATGAGGGTCTTGCCTATGGCTACACCTTC. Amino acids: CASSQDEGLAYGYTF.